Below are 28 T cell receptor beta chains sequenced from a single sample in a study of regulatory T cells in long-lasting Graves disease. CDR3-region Arm-PCR and iRepertoire HTBI primers produced the TCR beta libraries. TCRdb processed the multiplex PCR reads anew with MiXCR; each CDR3 protein has one entry. The repertoire has approximately 350,000 distinct CDR3 sequences, 15% to 20% of them found once; the top ten carry 20% to 25%. Time point specified: newly diagnosed GD, antithyroid drugs for less than 3 months. Researchers made the TCR library from RNA that was extracted from PBMCs. This sample was also put to use in a study of T cells in Graves' hyperthyroidism and ophthalmopathy.

Sequences were derived from peripheral blood mononuclear cells (PBMCs), sampled at new diagnosis, from a patient treated with antithyroid drugs. Receptors were obtained from a woman in her late teens or twenties with Graves disease.

In its sample, this clonotype was seen many times. The chain combines TRBV24-1 with TRBJ2-1; 11 bases line up with TRBD2. After removal of 3 bases from V and 8 bases from J, the junction contained 8 bases not matched to a gene. Looked up from germline, CDR1 is KGHDR and CDR2 is SFDVKD. This CDR3 has 16 amino acids. The CDR3 is CATSDATSGTRDEQFF. For the CDR3, the DNA is TGTGCCACCAGTGATGCGACTAGCGGGACTAGAGATGAGCAGTTCTTC.

This clonotype was observed at least ten times. V and J are TRBV27 and TRBJ2-1; 10 nucleotides align to TRBD2. This CDR3 spans 14 amino acids. V shed 6 bases and J 5 bases; nucleotides not matched to a gene: 4. Germline values: CDR1 MNHEY, CDR2 SMNVEV (reference sequence). CDR3 region: CASSRGLANNEQFF. The CDR3 DNA reads TGTGCCAGCAGCCGGGGACTAGCGAACAATGAGCAGTTCTTC.

There are many counts of this clonotype. The chain employs TRBV9 and TRBJ2-3; D unclear. V gave up 3 bases and J gave up 2 bases, with 4 bases separating them. Looked up from germline, CDR1 is SGDLS and CDR2 is YYNGEE. This CDR3 has 12 residues. The CDR3 DNA sequence: TGTGCCAGCAGCGCCTTCACAGATACGCAGTATTTT. Translation: CASSAFTDTQYF.

This clonotype was recorded at least ten times. The V gene is TRBV11-2, the J gene TRBJ2-3; D is unresolved. CDR1 and CDR2 (germline): SGHAT, FQNNGV. The CDR3 totals 11 residues. The V end was cut by 2 bases, the J end by 4 bases, with 1 base between. For the CDR3, the DNA is TGTGCCAGCAGCTTACCAGATACGCAGTATTTT. It is translated as CASSLPDTQYF.

This chain uses TRBV29-1 with TRBJ2-3; 8 nucleotides match TRBD2. The CDR3 runs 16 residues. In germline, CDR1 is SQVTM, CDR2 ANQGSEA. V trimming: 4 bases; J trimming: 2 bases; junction bases outside the gene matches: 11. This chain's CDR3 is CSVVYPLAGTTDTQYF. In nucleotides, the CDR3 is TGCAGCGTTGTCTATCCATTAGCGGGGACCACAGATACGCAGTATTTT.

This clonotype came up many times. The genes are TRBV11-3 and TRBJ2-3; TRBD2 agrees at 8 bases. This CDR3 is 17 amino acids long. CDR1 and CDR2 from the germline V gene are SGHNT and YENEEA. V dropped 5 bases and J dropped 2; count of bases not matched to a gene: 12. The CDR3 DNA reads as TGTGCCAGCAGCCTCTCAGGTGCTAGCGGGCACACAGATACGCAGTATTTT. It specifies CASSLSGASGHTDTQYF.

This clonotype occurred many times. The V gene is TRBV3-1, the J gene TRBJ2-3; TRBD2 matches 8 bases. Germline trimming cut 4 bases from V and 2 bases from J; bases unmatched to any gene: 5. This CDR3 has 15 amino acids. Germline V gives CDR1 LGHDT, CDR2 YNNKEL (reference sequence). CDR3 sequence reads: CASSPGGRATDTQYF. CDR3 DNA sequence: TGTGCCAGCAGCCCGGGGGGGCGTGCCACAGATACGCAGTATTTT.

The table lists this clonotype with a few counts. The chain has TRBV7-3 and TRBJ2-5, with a weak D call TRBD1 (5 bases). V dropped 1 base and J dropped 2 bases, with 17 bases sitting between them. The CDR3 sequence is 17 residues long. Germline values: CDR1 SGHTA, CDR2 FQGTGA. This CDR3 reads CASSLMVGQGSQETQYF. In nucleotides, the CDR3 is TGTGCCAGCAGCTTAATGGTTGGCCAGGGAAGTCAAGAGACCCAGTACTTC.

Ten or more counts support this clonotype. This sequence joins TRBV6-5 and TRBJ2-7, with TRBD1 matching 7 bases. The V gene's germline CDR1 is MNHEY and CDR2 SVGAGI. The CDR3 is made up of 16 amino acids. V lost 0 bases, J lost 1 base, and 6 bases stayed unmatched. CDR3 sequence: CASSYSRGGASYEQYF. The CDR3 DNA follows: TGTGCCAGCAGTTACTCGAGAGGGGGCGCGTCCTACGAGCAGTACTTC.

This clonotype has a count of ten or more. V usage is TRBV6-2 or TRBV6-3 and J usage is TRBJ2-2; TRBD1 might be the D (6 bases). Germline-derived CDR1 and CDR2 are MNHEY and SVGEGT. The CDR3 runs 14 residues. Trimming stripped 5 bases from V and 6 bases from J, with 13 bases between. The CDR3 is CASSATGGSGELFF. The CDR3 DNA reads TGTGCCAGCAGTGCGACAGGTGGTTCCGGGGAGCTGTTTTTT.

This clonotype occurred a few times. The CDR3 region is CASSLGPQGSGPGELFF. CDR3 bases: TGTGCCAGCAGCTTGGGACCACAGGGAAGTGGTCCCGGGGAGCTGTTTTTT. The J gene is TRBJ2-2, the V gene TRBV5-6; the D gene is possibly TRBD1 (6 bases). The germline V gene encodes CDR1 SGHDT and CDR2 YYEEEE. Trimming stripped 0 bases from V and 6 bases from J, with 18 bases between. The CDR3 consists of 17 residues.

CDR3 sequence: CAWSVFRGPSSGANVLTF. CDR3 nucleotides: TGTGCCTGGAGTGTATTCAGGGGGCCTAGCTCTGGGGCCAACGTCCTGACTTTC. The chain links TRBV30 to TRBJ2-6; 8 positions match TRBD1. Trimming at V came to 0 bases and at J to 0 bases, leaving 7 bases not matched to a gene. CDR1 and CDR2 (germline): GTSNPN, SVGIG (reference sequence). This CDR3 has 18 residues.

This clonotype came up a few times. The chain joins TRBV5-1 to TRBJ1-5; possible D gene TRBD1, 5 bases. V lost 4 bases and J lost 0, with 14 bases in between. This CDR3 has 16 residues. The germline V gene has CDR1 SGHRS and CDR2 YFSETQ. CDR3 nucleotides: TGCGCCAGCAGCGGTCAGGGCCATTATAGCAATCAGCCCCAGCATTTT. Its translation: CASSGQGHYSNQPQHF.

This rearrangement joins TRBV24-1 to TRBJ2-2; D perhaps matches TRBD2 (5 bases). Germline-derived CDR1 and CDR2 are KGHDR and SFDVKD. The CDR3 covers 12 residues. V lost 4 bases and J 7 bases, leaving 6 bases between the germline ends. In DNA form, the CDR3 reads TGTGCCACCAGTGAGGGAGTCGGGGAGCTGTTTTTT. It specifies CATSEGVGELFF.

This clonotype was observed many times. The J gene is TRBJ2-3, the V gene TRBV5-6; no reliable D call. This CDR3 has 14 amino acids. V lost 5 bases and J lost 1, with 11 bases in between. Germline loops: CDR1 SGHDT, CDR2 YYEEEE. The CDR3 loop is CASRSDPGTDTQYF. CDR3 sequence (DNA): TGTGCCAGCAGGTCCGACCCCGGCACAGATACGCAGTATTTT.

There are many counts of this clonotype. The chain combines TRBV12-3 or TRBV12-4 with TRBJ2-7; D is perhaps TRBD1 or TRBD2 (6 bases each). Trimming removed 2 bases from V and 4 bases from J, with 18 bases in between. This CDR3 has 16 residues. The CDR3, as DNA: TGTGCCAGCAGTTTAATGGGGGGCCAATCGCTGTACGAGCAGTACTTC. The encoded protein is CASSLMGGQSLYEQYF.

Points on this clonotype: This probably arose from a read error, given a far larger clone one base away. CDR3 region: CASSHARDSQYF. CDR3 nucleotides: TGTGCCAGCAGCCACGCCCGGGACTCGCAGTATTTT. The genes are TRBV11-3 and TRBJ2-3; TRBD2 is a possible D gene (6 bases). This CDR3 is built from 12 residues. Germline loops: CDR1 SGHNT, CDR2 YENEEA. V was trimmed by 5 bases and J by 10 bases, leaving 13 bases between them.

This chain links TRBV7-3 with TRBJ1-1; perhaps TRBD1 as D (6 bases). V lost 5 bases and J 1 base, leaving 14 bases between the germline ends. This CDR3 has 15 residues. The V gene's germline CDR1 is SGHTA and CDR2 FQGTGA. The CDR3 region has the DNA TGTGCCAGCAGCCCCCGACAGGTAACGAACACTGAAGCTTTCTTT. The encoded protein is CASSPRQVTNTEAFF.

This clonotype showed up many times. The CDR3 protein is CASSLTDSYNEQFF. For the CDR3, the DNA is TGTGCCAGCAGCTTAACCGATTCCTACAATGAGCAGTTCTTC. The rearrangement links TRBV7-9 to TRBJ2-1; D is ambiguous. V lost 2 bases and J 1 base, leaving 6 bases between the germline ends. The germline gives CDR1 SEHNR, CDR2 FQNEAQ (reference sequence). The CDR3 covers 14 residues.

The table lists this clonotype with many counts. CDR3 DNA sequence: TGCGCCAGCAGCTTGGCCGGGACAGGTCGATCACCCCTCCACTTT. Translated: CASSLAGTGRSPLHF. The V and J genes are TRBV5-1 and TRBJ1-6; 8 positions agree with TRBD1. The trim removed 0 bases at V and 10 bases at J, leaving 6 bases unmatched. CDR3 length equals 15 residues. CDR1 is SGHRS and CDR2 is YFSETQ in the germline V gene.

This clonotype was observed at least ten times. The chain employs TRBV5-1 and TRBJ2-7; 7 positions match TRBD1. The V and J ends lost 0 bases and 7 bases, in that order; junction bases with no gene match: 16. The CDR3 consists of 17 residues. The V gene's germline CDR1 is SGHRS and CDR2 YFSETQ. CDR3: CASSLEPPRTGPGEQYF. The CDR3 nucleotides read TGCGCCAGCAGCTTGGAACCCCCCAGGACAGGACCAGGAGAGCAGTACTTC.

The chain recombines TRBV6-2 or TRBV6-3 with TRBJ1-4; D is perhaps TRBD1 (6 bases). Germline lookup yields CDR1 MNHEY and CDR2 SVGEGT. This CDR3 spans 13 amino acids. The CDR3, as DNA: TGTGCGGGACAACTTTCAACTAATGAAAAACTGTTTTTT. This gives the protein CAGQLSTNEKLFF.

The table lists this clonotype with a few counts. CDR3 sequence (DNA): TGCAGCGTTGAAGGTCTAGCGGGAGCCGCCGCCCAAGAGACCCAGTACTTC. The encoded protein is CSVEGLAGAAAQETQYF. The chain joins TRBV29-1 to TRBJ2-5; 10 positions match TRBD2. The CDR3 has 17 amino acids. Per germline, CDR1 SQVTM and CDR2 ANQGSEA. With 1 base clipped from V and 1 base from J, the junction kept 9 bases outside the gene matches. Full variable domain (rest looked up from reference TRBV29-1 and TRBJ2-5): SAVISQKPSRDICQRGTSLTIQCQVDSQVTMMFWYRQQPGQSLTLIATANQGSEATYESGFVIDKFPISRPNLTFSTLTVSNMSPEDSSIYLCSVEGLAGAAAQETQYFGPGTRLLVL.

This chain links TRBV28 with TRBJ1-1, with D unclear. The CDR3 contains 12 residues. The germline gives CDR1 MDHEN, CDR2 SYDVKM. V shed 5 bases and J shed 2 bases, with 6 bases lying between them. The CDR3, as DNA: TGTGCCAGCAGTGCGACTAACACTGAAGCTTTCTTT. Protein: CASSATNTEAFF.

As regards this clonotype: A much larger clone sits a single nucleotide away, making a read error possible. The chain couples TRBV10-3 to TRBJ2-7; D remains ambiguous. The V gene's germline CDR1 is ENHRY and CDR2 SYGVKD. The CDR3 is 12 amino acids. CDR3 sequence reads: CAIGESGTEQYF. In DNA, the CDR3 is TGTGCCATCGGTGAGTCCGGCACCGAGCAGTACTTC.

The chain recombines TRBV9 with TRBJ2-7; 8 bases fit TRBD1. J was trimmed by 4 bases and V by 3 bases; bases with no gene match: 3. Per the germline V gene, CDR1 is SGDLS and CDR2 is YYNGEE. The CDR3 covers 13 residues. The CDR3 here is CASSEGQAYEQYF. The CDR3 bases are TGTGCCAGCAGCGAGGGACAGGCGTACGAGCAGTACTTC.

This clonotype was counted ten times or more. This chain uses TRBV7-2 with TRBJ1-5; possible D gene TRBD1, 5 bases. Germline V lookup: CDR1 SGHTA, CDR2 FQGNSA. The CDR3 spans 14 residues. With 2 bases removed from V and 2 bases from J, the gap between germline ends came to 7 bases. The CDR3 here is CASSLKQGNQPQHF. The CDR3, as DNA: TGTGCCAGCAGCTTAAAACAGGGCAATCAGCCCCAGCATTTT.

The chain is built from TRBV7-6 and TRBJ2-3, with TRBD2 matching 12 bases. V lost 2 bases and J lost 3; bases outside the gene matches: 6. Germline assignment: CDR1 SGHVS and CDR2 FNYEAQ. This CDR3 spans 17 amino acids. Here the CDR3 reads CASSLRTSGEGTDTQYF. The DNA of the CDR3 is TGTGCCAGCAGCTTACGGACTAGCGGGGAGGGAACAGATACGCAGTATTTT.